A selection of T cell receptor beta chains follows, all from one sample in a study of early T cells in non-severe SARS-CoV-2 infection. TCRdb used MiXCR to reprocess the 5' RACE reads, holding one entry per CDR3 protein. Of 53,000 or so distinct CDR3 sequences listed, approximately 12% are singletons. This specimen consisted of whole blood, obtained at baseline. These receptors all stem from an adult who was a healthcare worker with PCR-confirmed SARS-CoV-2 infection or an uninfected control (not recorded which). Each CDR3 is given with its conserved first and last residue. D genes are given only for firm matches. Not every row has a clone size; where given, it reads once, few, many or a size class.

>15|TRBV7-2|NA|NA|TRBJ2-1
CASSSKQGDYNEQFF
TGTGCCAGCAGCTCTAAGCAGGGCGACTACAATGAGCAGTTCTTC
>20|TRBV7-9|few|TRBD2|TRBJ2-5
CASSLVRTSGREGRQETQYF
TGTGCCAGCAGCTTAGTGCGGACTAGCGGGAGAGAGGGGAGGCAAGAGACCCAGTACTTC
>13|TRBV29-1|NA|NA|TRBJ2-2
CSVGSLNTGELFF
TGCAGCGTTGGATCCTTGAACACCGGGGAGCTGTTTTTT
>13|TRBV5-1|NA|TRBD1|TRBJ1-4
CASSLWDREKLFF
TGCGCCAGCAGCCTGTGGGACAGGGAAAAACTGTTTTTT
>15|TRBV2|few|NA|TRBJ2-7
CASSGQQMEAYEQYF
TGTGCCAGCAGTGGACAGCAAATGGAAGCCTACGAGCAGTACTTC
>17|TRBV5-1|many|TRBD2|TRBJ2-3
CASSSGTSRPSGDTQYF
TGCGCCAGCAGCTCCGGGACTAGTCGTCCCTCCGGAGATACGCAGTATTTT
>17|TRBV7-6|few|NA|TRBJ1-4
CASSLESGGGGNEKLFF
TGTGCCAGCAGCTTAGAATCTGGGGGCGGAGGTAATGAAAAACTGTTTTTT
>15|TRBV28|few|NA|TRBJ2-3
CASSSTGVGTDTQYF
TGTGCCAGCAGTTCTACGGGAGTGGGGACAGATACGCAGTATTTT
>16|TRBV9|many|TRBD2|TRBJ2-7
CASSPGGAGSSYEQYF
TGTGCCAGCAGCCCCGGGGGAGCGGGGAGCTCCTACGAGCAGTACTTC
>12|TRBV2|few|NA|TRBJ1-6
CASSDGGGRFHF
TGTGCCAGCAGTGACGGGGGCGGCAGGTTCCACTTT
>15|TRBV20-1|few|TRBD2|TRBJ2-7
CSASWTSGGIYEQYF
TGCAGTGCGTCGTGGACTAGCGGGGGCATCTACGAGCAGTACTTC
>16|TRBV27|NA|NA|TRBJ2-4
CASTLTGPLAKNIQYF
TGTGCCAGCACTCTAACGGGCCCCTTAGCCAAAAACATTCAGTACTTC
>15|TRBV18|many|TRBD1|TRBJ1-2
CASSPLGQGPDGYTF
TGTGCCAGCTCACCTCTAGGACAGGGTCCGGATGGCTACACCTTC
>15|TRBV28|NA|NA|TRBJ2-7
CASSPRDLKEYEQYF
TGTGCCAGCAGCCCCCGGGACTTAAAGGAATACGAGCAGTACTTC
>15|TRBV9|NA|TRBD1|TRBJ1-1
CASSSRPEGAVEAFF
TGTGCCAGCAGCTCGAGGCCCGAGGGGGCCGTTGAAGCTTTCTTT
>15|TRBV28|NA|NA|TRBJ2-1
CASSLRQVPHNEQFF
TGTGCCAGCAGTTTAAGGCAGGTGCCCCACAATGAGCAGTTCTTC
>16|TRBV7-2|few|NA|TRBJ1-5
CASSFMAWEGNQPQHF
TGTGCCAGCAGCTTCATGGCCTGGGAAGGGAATCAGCCCCAGCATTTT